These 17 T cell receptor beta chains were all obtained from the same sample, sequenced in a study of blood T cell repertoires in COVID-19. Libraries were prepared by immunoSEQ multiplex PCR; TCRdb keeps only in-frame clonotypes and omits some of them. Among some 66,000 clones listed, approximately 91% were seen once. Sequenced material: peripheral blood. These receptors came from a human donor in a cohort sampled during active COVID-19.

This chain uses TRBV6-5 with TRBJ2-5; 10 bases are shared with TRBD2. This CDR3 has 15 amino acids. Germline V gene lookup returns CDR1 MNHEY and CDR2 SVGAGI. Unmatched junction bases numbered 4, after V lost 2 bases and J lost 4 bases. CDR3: CASSYTGTSVETQYF. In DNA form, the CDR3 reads TGTGCCAGCAGTTACACCGGGACTAGCGTAGAGACCCAGTACTTC.

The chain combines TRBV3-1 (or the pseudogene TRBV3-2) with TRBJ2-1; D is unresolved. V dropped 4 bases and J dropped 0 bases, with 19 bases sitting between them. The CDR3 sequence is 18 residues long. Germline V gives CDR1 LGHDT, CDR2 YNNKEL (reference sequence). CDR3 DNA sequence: TGTGCCAGCAGCCTACGATGGGCTACTGGAAGCTCCTACAATGAGCAGTTCTTC. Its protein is CASSLRWATGSSYNEQFF.

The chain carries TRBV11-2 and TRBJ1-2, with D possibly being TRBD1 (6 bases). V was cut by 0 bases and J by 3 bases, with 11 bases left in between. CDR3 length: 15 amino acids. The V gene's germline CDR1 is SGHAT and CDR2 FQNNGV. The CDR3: CASSLESSGDYGYTF. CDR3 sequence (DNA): TGTGCCAGCAGCTTAGAAAGTTCAGGGGACTATGGCTACACCTTC.

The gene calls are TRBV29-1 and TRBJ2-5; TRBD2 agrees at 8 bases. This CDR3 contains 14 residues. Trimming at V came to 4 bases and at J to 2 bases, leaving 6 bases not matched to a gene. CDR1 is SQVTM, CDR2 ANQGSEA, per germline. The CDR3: CSVGVAGSQETQYF. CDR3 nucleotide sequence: TGCAGCGTTGGGGTAGCGGGAAGTCAAGAGACCCAGTACTTC.

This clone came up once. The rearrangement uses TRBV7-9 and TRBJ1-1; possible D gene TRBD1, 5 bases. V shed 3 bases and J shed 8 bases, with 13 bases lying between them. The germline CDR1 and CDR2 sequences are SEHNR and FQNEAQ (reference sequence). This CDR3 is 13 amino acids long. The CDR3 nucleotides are TGTGCCAGCAGCTTTGGACTTGGGGGGGAAGCTTTCTTT. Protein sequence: CASSFGLGGEAFF. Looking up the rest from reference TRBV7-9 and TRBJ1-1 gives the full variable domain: DTGVSQNPRHKITKRGQNVTFRCDPISEHNRLYWYRQTLGQGPEFLTYFQNEAQLEKSRLLSDRFSAERPKGSFSTLEIQRTEQGDSAMYLCASSFGLGGEAFFGQGTRLTVV.

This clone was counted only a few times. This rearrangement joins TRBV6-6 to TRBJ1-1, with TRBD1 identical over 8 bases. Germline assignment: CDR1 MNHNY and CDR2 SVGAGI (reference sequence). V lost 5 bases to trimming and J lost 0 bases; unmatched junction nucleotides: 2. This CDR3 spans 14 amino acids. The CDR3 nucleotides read TGTGCCAGCAGTGACAGGGGATTGAACACTGAAGCTTTCTTT. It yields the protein CASSDRGLNTEAFF.

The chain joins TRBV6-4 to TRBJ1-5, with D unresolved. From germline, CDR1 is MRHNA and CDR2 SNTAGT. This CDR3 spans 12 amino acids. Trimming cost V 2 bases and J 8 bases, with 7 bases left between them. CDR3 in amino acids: CASSDADKPQHF. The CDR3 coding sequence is TGTGCCAGCAGTGACGCAGACAAGCCCCAGCATTTT.

The CDR3 loop reads CASSIGGQAGDTQYF. CDR3 bases: TGTGCCAGTAGTATCGGAGGCCAGGCTGGAGATACGCAGTATTTT. This rearrangement joins TRBV19 to TRBJ2-3; D is perhaps TRBD2 (5 bases). V gave up 3 bases and J gave up 5 bases, with 15 bases separating them. The CDR3 has 15 amino acids. Germline V CDR1 and CDR2: LNHDA, SQIVND (reference sequence).

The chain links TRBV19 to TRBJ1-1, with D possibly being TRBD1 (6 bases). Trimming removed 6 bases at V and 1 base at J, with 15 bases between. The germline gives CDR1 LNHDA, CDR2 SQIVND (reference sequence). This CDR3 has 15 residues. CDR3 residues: CASSTDRIKNTEAFF. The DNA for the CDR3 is TGTGCCAGTAGCACGGACAGAATCAAGAACACTGAAGCTTTCTTT.

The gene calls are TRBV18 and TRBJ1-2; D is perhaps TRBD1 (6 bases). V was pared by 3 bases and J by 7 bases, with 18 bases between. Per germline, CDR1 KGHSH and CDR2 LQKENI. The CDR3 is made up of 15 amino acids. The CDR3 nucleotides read TGTGCCAGCTCACCTCGGGACAAAGCGTTCCGTGGCTACACCTTC. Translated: CASSPRDKAFRGYTF.

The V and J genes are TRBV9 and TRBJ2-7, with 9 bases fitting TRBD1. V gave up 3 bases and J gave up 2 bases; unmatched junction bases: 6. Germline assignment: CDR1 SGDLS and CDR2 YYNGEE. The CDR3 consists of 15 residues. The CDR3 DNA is TGTGCCAGCAGCGATGGGACAGGGTACGCCTACGAGCAGTACTTC. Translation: CASSDGTGYAYEQYF.

In nucleotides, the CDR3 is TGTGCCACCGGCCTCGGACAGGGGTATAAAGGCTACACCTTC. Its protein product is CATGLGQGYKGYTF. The V and J genes are TRBV24-1 and TRBJ1-2; 9 nucleotides align to TRBD1. The CDR3 contains 14 residues. Germline V gives CDR1 KGHDR, CDR2 SFDVKD. Losses at the gene ends were 9 bases for V and 8 bases for J; bases not matched to a gene: 12.

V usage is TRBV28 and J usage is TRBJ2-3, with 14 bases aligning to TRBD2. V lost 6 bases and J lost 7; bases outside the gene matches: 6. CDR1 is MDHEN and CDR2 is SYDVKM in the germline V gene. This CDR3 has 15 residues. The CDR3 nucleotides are TGTGCCAGCAGCTTGAGGACTAGCGGGAGGTATACGCAGTATTTT. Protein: CASSLRTSGRYTQYF.

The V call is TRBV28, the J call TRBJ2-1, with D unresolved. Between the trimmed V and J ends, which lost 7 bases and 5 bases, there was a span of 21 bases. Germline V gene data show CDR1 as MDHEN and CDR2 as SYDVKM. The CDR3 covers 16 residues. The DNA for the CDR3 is TGTGCCAGCACATTCATCTCCGGGTTTCTCGACAATGAGCAGTTCTTC. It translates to CASTFISGFLDNEQFF.

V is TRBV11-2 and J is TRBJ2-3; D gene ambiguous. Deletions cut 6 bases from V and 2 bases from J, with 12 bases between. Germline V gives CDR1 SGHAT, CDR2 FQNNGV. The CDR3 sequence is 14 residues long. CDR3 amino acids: CASRGGRTTDTQYF. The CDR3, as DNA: TGTGCCAGCAGGGGTGGGCGAACCACAGATACGCAGTATTTT. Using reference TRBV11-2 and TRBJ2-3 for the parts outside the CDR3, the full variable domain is EAGVAQSPRYKIIEKRQSVAFWCNPISGHATLYWYQQILGQGPKLLIQFQNNGVVDDSQLPKDRFSAERLKGVDSTLKIQPAKLEDSAVYLCASRGGRTTDTQYFGPGTRLTVL.

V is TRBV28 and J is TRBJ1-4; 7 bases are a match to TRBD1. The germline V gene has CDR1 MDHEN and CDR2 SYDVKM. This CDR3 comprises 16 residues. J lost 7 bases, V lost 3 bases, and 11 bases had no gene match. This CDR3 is CASSLGTGAAGEKLFF. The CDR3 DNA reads TGTGCCAGCAGTTTGGGAACAGGGGCTGCGGGTGAAAAACTGTTTTTT.

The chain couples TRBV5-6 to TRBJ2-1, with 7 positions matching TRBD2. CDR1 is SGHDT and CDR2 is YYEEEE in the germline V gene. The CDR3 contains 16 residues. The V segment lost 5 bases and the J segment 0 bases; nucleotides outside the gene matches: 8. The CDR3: CASSLMRGTSYNEQFF. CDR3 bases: TGTGCCAGCAGTTTGATGCGGGGGACCTCCTACAATGAGCAGTTCTTC.